This TCR beta chain was sequenced in a study of T cell responses to AZD1222 COVID-19 vaccine. Comment on this clone: What it binds is not known.

CDR1 is MGHDK, CDR2 SYGVNS, per germline. V was shortened by 3 bases and J by 7 bases, with 9 bases between the two germline ends. The CDR3 is made up of 13 amino acids. Study observations and caveats: Dominant at 160-218 and 743-854, vaccine-associated CD4 TCRs also spanned spike.

Here immunoSEQ multiplex PCR was the method, and the copy in TCRdb shows in-frame clones only, minus some. This table holds 110,000 or so clones, about 91% found once. This sample comprised peripheral blood, obtained 28 days after the second AZD1222 dose. The source is an adult who received the AZD1222 COVID-19 vaccine. The V gene is TRBV25-1, the J gene TRBJ2-2; D gene unclear. CDR3 sequence reads: CASSEGRLGELFF. Here the CDR3 DNA reads TGTGCCAGCAGTGAGGGTCGACTCGGGGAGCTGTTTTTT.